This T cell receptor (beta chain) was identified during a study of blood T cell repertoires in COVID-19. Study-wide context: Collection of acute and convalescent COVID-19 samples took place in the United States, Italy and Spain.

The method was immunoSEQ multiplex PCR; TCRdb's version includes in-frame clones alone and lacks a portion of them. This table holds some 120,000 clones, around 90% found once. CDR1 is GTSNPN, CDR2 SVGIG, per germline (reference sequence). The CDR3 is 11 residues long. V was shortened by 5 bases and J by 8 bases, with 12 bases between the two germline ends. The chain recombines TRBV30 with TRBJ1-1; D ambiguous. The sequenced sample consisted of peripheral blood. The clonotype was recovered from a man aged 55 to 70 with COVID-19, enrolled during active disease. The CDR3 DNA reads TGTGCCTGGGGAAATGGGCCAGAAGCTTTCTTT. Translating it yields CAWGNGPEAFF.